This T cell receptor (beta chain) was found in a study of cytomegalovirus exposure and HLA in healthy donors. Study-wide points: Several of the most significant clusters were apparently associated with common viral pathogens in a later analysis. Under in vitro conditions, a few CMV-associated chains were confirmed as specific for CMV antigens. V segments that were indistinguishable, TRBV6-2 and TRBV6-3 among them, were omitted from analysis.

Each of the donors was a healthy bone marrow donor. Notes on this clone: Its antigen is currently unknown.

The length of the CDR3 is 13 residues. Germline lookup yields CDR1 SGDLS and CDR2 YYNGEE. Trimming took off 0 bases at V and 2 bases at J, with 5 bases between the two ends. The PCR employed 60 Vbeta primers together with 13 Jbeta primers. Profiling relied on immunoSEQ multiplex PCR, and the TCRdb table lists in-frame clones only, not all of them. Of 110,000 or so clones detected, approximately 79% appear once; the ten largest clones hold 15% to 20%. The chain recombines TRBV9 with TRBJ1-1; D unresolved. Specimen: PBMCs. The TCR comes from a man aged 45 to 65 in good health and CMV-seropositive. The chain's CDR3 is CASSVAGNTEAFF. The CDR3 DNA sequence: TGTGCCAGCAGCGTAGCCGGTAACACTGAAGCTTTCTTT.